This is a list of T cell receptor beta chains from one sample in a study of CD8+CD57+ T cells in acquired aplastic anemia. Each CDR3 protein is one row after TCRdb ran MiXCR on the reads. This table has 250,000 or so distinct CDR3 sequences, around 45% appearing once. Input material: sorted CD4+, CD8+, or CD8+CD57+ T cells (not recorded which) from PBMCs. These TCRs come from a human donor with aplastic anemia. The CDR3 runs from the conserved cysteine through the conserved F or W. A D gene is named only where the DNA matches it firmly. Rows give clone size only sometimes, using once, few, many, or a class for an expanded clone.

d_call	clone_size	v_call	j_call	cdr3_nt	cdr3_aa
NA	many	TRBV28	TRBJ1-2	TGTGCCAGCGGAGCAGGAGCCTATGGCTACACCTTC	CASGAGAYGYTF
TRBD2	NA	TRBV15	TRBJ2-1	TGTGCCACCAGCAGAGCGGGACTAGCGGGAGGCTACCTGGGGAATGAGCAGTTCTTC	CATSRAGLAGGYLGNEQFF
NA	NA	TRBV19	TRBJ1-2	TGTGCCAGTAGTATAGTAGGGAGGGTTGGCTACACCTTC	CASSIVGRVGYTF
NA	NA	TRBV7-3	TRBJ1-2	TGTGCCAGCAGCTTACAGGGTGGAAACTATGGCTACACCTTC	CASSLQGGNYGYTF
NA	NA	TRBV6-5	TRBJ1-5	TGTGCCAGCAGCCCGACGGCCGACCTGCCCCAGCATTTT	CASSPTADLPQHF
TRBD2	many	TRBV6-2/TRBV6-3	TRBJ2-1	TGTGCCAGCAGTTACCTGCGGGAGGTAGATGAGCAGTTCTTC	CASSYLREVDEQFF
TRBD2	many	TRBV6-5	TRBJ2-7	TGTGCCAGCAGTTACTCGACTGCGGGAGTAGGAACGTACGAGCAGTACTTC	CASSYSTAGVGTYEQYF
NA	few	TRBV14	TRBJ2-1	TGTGCCAGCAGCCAAGATTCTTCTTGGGGCAGACACTACAATGAGCAGTTCTTC	CASSQDSSWGRHYNEQFF
TRBD1	NA	TRBV5-1	TRBJ2-1	TGCGCCAGCAGCCTCGGACAGGGGCTCTCCTACAATGAGCAGTTCTTC	CASSLGQGLSYNEQFF
TRBD1	many	TRBV3-1	TRBJ2-7	TGTGCCAGCAGCCAATCAACAGGGGAAGTCGTACGCGAGCAGTACTTC	CASSQSTGEVVREQYF
TRBD1	NA	TRBV14	TRBJ2-5	TGTGCCAGCAGCCGCGGGACAGGGGGCCAAGAGACCCAGTACTTC	CASSRGTGGQETQYF
TRBD1	NA	TRBV19	TRBJ2-7	TGTGCCAGTAGTCCGGGACAGGGGCCACTCGAGCAGTACTTC	CASSPGQGPLEQYF
TRBD1	medium-sized	TRBV10-2	TRBJ1-5	TGCGCCAGCAGTGAGTCGACAGGGATTCAGCCCCAGCATTTT	CASSESTGIQPQHF
TRBD1	NA	TRBV20-1	TRBJ1-2	TGCAGTGCTGGCACAGGGGAGAACTATGGCTACACCTTC	CSAGTGENYGYTF
TRBD2	many	TRBV7-3	TRBJ2-1	TGTGCCAGCAGCTCCCCGGGACTAGCGAACAATGAGCAGTTCTTC	CASSSPGLANNEQFF
NA	few	TRBV5-6	TRBJ2-7	TGTGCCAGCAGCCCCGGTGGTGGCAAGCAGTACTTC	CASSPGGGKQYF
NA	NA	TRBV6-1	TRBJ2-1	TGTGCGGAAGGGGTCGGCCCGAACAATGAGCAGTTCTTC	CAEGVGPNNEQFF
NA	many	TRBV20-1	TRBJ2-2	TGCAGTGTAGGAACAGCGAACACCGGGGAGCTGTTTTTT	CSVGTANTGELFF
TRBD2	many	TRBV7-2	TRBJ2-7	TGTGCCAGCAGCTTCGGCGGGGGGGCCTACGAGCAGTACTTC	CASSFGGGAYEQYF
TRBD2	few	TRBV5-1	TRBJ2-3	TGCGCCAGCACTCCCCTAGCGGGGGGGGCCACAGATACGCAGTATTTT	CASTPLAGGATDTQYF
TRBD1	NA	TRBV7-9	TRBJ2-7	TGTGCCAGCAGTCGGACCCACAGGGGGCTATCCTACGAGCAGTACTTC	CASSRTHRGLSYEQYF
TRBD1	NA	TRBV12-3/TRBV12-4	TRBJ2-7	TGTGCCAGCAGTTCGACAGGGGCCGAGGAGCAGTACTTC	CASSSTGAEEQYF
NA	NA	TRBV19	TRBJ2-1	TGTGCCAGTAGTGTAGCGGTTTGGCCTAGCTCCTACAATGAGCAGTTCTTC	CASSVAVWPSSYNEQFF
TRBD1	many	TRBV7-8	TRBJ1-1	TGTGCCAGCAGCTTAAAACCCGGGACAGGGATCGGCACTGAAGCTTTCTTT	CASSLKPGTGIGTEAFF
NA	NA	TRBV19	TRBJ1-6	TGTGCCAGTAGAGAGAGGGTGAGTAATTCACCCCTCCACTTT	CASRERVSNSPLHF
NA	many	TRBV4-2	TRBJ2-1	TGTGCCAGCAGCCAAAGGGACGGACCCTTTGGCGATGAGCAGTTCTTC	CASSQRDGPFGDEQFF
NA	NA	TRBV2	TRBJ2-7	TGTGCCAGCGCTGATTTCTACGAGCAGTACTTC	CASADFYEQYF
NA	NA	TRBV24-1	TRBJ2-3	TGTGCCACCAGTGACTTCAAAAGCACAGATACGCAGTATTTT	CATSDFKSTDTQYF
TRBD2	NA	TRBV7-8	TRBJ2-3	TGCGCCAGCAGCCCGGGGACTAGCGGAATCACAGATACGCAGTATTTT	CASSPGTSGITDTQYF
NA	few	TRBV3-1	TRBJ2-2	TGTGCCAGCAGCCAAGATGGTAGCACTTACACCGGGGAGCTGTTTTTT	CASSQDGSTYTGELFF
NA	many	TRBV7-9	TRBJ1-1	TGTGCCAGCAGCTTAGCCAACAAGAAGACTGAAGCTTTCTTT	CASSLANKKTEAFF
TRBD2	NA	TRBV2	TRBJ2-5	TGTGCCAGCAGTGAACAATCTAGCGGGCAAGAGACCCAGTACTTC	CASSEQSSGQETQYF
NA	NA	TRBV2	TRBJ2-1	TGTGCCAGCAGTGAAAGCCTAGCAAGCCATGAGCAGTTCTTC	CASSESLASHEQFF
NA	many	TRBV4-1	TRBJ2-1	TGCGCCAGCAGCCAAGAAGGACCTGAGCAGTTCTTC	CASSQEGPEQFF
TRBD1	many	TRBV6-1	TRBJ2-1	TGTGCCAGCAGTGACGGGACAGGGGGTTTCAGTGAGCAGTTCTTC	CASSDGTGGFSEQFF
TRBD1	NA	TRBV30	TRBJ1-5	TGTGCCTGGACCTCCGGGACAGGGGGCATTCAGCCCCAGCATTTT	CAWTSGTGGIQPQHF
NA	many	TRBV29-1	TRBJ2-1	TGCAGCGTTGAAGCTGTGGTTAGTGAGCAGTTCTTC	CSVEAVVSEQFF
TRBD1	NA	TRBV12-3/TRBV12-4	TRBJ2-4	TGTGCCAGCACCGCATCTCAAACAGGGGGAGCCAAAAACATTCAGTACTTC	CASTASQTGGAKNIQYF
TRBD2	NA	TRBV5-5	TRBJ2-7	TGTGCCAGCAGCGGAAATAGCGGGAGCTCCTACGAGCAGTACTTC	CASSGNSGSSYEQYF
NA	NA	TRBV5-1	TRBJ2-7	NA	CASFYICSARDPSTSGRERYEQYF
TRBD2	NA	TRBV7-3	TRBJ2-5	TGTGCCAGCAGCCCGCCGGGAGGGGGGTTCGAGACCCAGTACTTC	CASSPPGGGFETQYF
TRBD1	many	TRBV7-9	TRBJ1-1	TGTGCCAGCAGCTCAAGTGCAGGGGGCATCGCTGAAGCTTTCTTT	CASSSSAGGIAEAFF
NA	many	TRBV4-2	TRBJ1-2	TGTGCCAGCAGCCGCGACAGGCTTTCTAACTATGGCTACACCTTC	CASSRDRLSNYGYTF
NA	NA	TRBV7-2	TRBJ1-6	TGTGCCAGCCGTCCAGCGCAAGTTTATAATTCACCCCTCCACTTT	CASRPAQVYNSPLHF
NA	NA	TRBV7-8	TRBJ2-7	TGTGCCAGCAGCGCCGGGGATCTCGTAGGGGACGAGCAGTACTTC	CASSAGDLVGDEQYF
NA	many	TRBV6-1	TRBJ2-7	TGTGCCAGCAGTGAAAGGGGGAACTCCTACGAGCAGTACTTC	CASSERGNSYEQYF
NA	few	TRBV5-5	TRBJ1-1	TGTGCCAGCAGCTTGGTGGCGGAGACTGAAGCTTTCTTT	CASSLVAETEAFF
NA	NA	TRBV6-5	TRBJ1-6	TGTGCCAGCAGTTATGGGGAGTCACCCCTCCACTTT	CASSYGESPLHF
NA	few	TRBV19	TRBJ1-2	TGTGCCAGTAGTCTCTCTTCCAACTATGGCTACACCTTC	CASSLSSNYGYTF